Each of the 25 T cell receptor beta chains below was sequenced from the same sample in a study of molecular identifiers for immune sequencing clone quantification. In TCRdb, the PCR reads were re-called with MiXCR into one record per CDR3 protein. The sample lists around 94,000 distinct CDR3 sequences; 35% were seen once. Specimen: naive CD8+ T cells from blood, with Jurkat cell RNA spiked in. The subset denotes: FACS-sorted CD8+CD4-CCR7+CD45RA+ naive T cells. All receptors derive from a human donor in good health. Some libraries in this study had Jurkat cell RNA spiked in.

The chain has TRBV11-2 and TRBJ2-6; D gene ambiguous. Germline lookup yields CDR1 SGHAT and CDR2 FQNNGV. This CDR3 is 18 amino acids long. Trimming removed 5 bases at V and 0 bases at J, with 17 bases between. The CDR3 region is CASSPRVDQSSGANVLTF. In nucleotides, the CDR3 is TGTGCCAGCAGCCCCCGGGTGGACCAAAGCTCTGGGGCCAACGTCCTGACTTTC.

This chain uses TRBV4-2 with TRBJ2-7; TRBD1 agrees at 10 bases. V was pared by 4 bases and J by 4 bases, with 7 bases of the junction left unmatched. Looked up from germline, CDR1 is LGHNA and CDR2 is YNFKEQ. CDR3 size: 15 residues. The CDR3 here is CASSLWTGGGYEQYF. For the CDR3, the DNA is TGTGCCAGCAGCCTTTGGACAGGGGGAGGGTACGAGCAGTACTTC.

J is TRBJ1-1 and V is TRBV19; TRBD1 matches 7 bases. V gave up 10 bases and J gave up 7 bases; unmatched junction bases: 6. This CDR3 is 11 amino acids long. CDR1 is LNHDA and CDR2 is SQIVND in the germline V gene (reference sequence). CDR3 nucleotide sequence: TGTGCCAACCCGAACAGGGGTGAAGCTTTCTTT. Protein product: CANPNRGEAFF.

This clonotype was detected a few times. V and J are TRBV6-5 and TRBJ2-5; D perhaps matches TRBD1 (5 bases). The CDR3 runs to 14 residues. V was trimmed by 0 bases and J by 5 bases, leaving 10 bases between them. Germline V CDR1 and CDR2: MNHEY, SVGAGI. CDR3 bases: TGTGCCAGCAGTTACTCCTCAGGGTTGGAGACCCAGTACTTC. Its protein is CASSYSSGLETQYF.

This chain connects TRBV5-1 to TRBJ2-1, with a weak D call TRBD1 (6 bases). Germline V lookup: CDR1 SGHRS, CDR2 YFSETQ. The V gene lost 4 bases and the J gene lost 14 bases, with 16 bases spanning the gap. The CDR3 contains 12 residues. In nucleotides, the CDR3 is TGCGCCAGCAGCCCGTCCGGGACAAGGAAGTTCTTC. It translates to CASSPSGTRKFF.

The CDR3 DNA reads TGTGCCAGCAGCTTAGCGCTAAGAAACAGGCCGCGCGGGGATACGCAGTATTTT. This codes for CASSLALRNRPRGDTQYF. The chain is built from TRBV7-9 and TRBJ2-3; D tentatively reads TRBD1 or TRBD2 (5 bases each). The CDR3 is made up of 18 amino acids. Trimming pared 0 bases from V and 6 bases from J, leaving 22 bases between. Germline lookup yields CDR1 SEHNR and CDR2 FQNEAQ (reference sequence).

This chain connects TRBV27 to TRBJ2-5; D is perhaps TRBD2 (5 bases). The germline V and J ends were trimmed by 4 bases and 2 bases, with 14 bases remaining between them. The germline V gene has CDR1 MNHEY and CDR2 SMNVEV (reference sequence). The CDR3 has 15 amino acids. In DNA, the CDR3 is TGTGCCAGCAGTTGGAGTCCTCGCGGGCAAGAGACCCAGTACTTC. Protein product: CASSWSPRGQETQYF.

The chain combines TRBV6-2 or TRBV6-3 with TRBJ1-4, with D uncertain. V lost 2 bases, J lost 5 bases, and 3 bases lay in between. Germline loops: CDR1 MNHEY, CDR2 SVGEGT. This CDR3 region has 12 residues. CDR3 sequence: CASSYRNEKLFF. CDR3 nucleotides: TGTGCCAGCAGTTACAGGAATGAAAAACTGTTTTTT.

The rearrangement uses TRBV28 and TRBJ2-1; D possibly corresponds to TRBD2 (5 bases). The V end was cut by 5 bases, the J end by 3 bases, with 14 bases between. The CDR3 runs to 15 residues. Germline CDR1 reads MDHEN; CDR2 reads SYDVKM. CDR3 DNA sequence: TGTGCCAGCAGTCCGTTCGCGGGTAACTACAATGAGCAGTTCTTC. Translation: CASSPFAGNYNEQFF.

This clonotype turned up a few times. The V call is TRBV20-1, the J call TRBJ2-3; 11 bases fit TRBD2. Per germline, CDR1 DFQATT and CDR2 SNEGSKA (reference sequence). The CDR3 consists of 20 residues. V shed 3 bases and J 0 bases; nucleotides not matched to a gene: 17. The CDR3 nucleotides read TGCAGTGCTAGTTCCTATGGGGAGCTAGCGGGAGGCGGGAGCACAGATACGCAGTATTTT. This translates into CSASSYGELAGGGSTDTQYF.

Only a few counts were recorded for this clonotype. CDR3 sequence: CASSQGTSLNEQFF. The CDR3 nucleotides are TGCGCCAGCAGCCAAGGGACTAGTCTCAATGAGCAGTTCTTC. The chain links TRBV4-1 to TRBJ2-1; TRBD2 aligns across 7 bases. The CDR3 is 14 residues long. The junction had 3 bases not matched to a gene; V was cut back by 1 base and J by 6 bases. Germline V gene sequence: CDR1 MGHRA, CDR2 YSYEKL.

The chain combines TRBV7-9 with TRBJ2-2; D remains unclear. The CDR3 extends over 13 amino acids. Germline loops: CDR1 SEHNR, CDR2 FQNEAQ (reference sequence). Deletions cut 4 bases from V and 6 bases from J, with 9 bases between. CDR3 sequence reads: CASSYLVPGELFF. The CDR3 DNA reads TGTGCCAGCAGCTATTTGGTTCCCGGGGAGCTGTTTTTT.

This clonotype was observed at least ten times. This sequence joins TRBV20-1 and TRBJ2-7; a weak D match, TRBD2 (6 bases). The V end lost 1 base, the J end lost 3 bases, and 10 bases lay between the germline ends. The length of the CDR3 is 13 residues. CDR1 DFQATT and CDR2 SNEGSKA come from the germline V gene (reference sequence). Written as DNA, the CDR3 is TGCAGTGCTAGAGCGGGACTCAGCTACGAGCAGTACTTC. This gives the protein CSARAGLSYEQYF.

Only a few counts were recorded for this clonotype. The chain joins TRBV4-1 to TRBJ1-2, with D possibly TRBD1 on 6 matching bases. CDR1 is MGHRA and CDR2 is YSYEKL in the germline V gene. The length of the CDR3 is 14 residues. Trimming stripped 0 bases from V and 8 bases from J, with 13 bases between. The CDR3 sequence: CASSQDRGRAGYTF. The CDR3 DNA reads TGCGCCAGCAGCCAAGACAGGGGACGAGCAGGCTACACCTTC.

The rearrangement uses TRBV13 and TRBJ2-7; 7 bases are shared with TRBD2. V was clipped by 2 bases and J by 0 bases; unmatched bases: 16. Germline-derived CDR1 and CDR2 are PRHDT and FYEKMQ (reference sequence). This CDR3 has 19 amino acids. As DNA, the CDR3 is TGTGCCAGCAGCTTATTCCCCCGGGCTAGCGGTCCCAGCTCCTACGAGCAGTACTTC. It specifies CASSLFPRASGPSSYEQYF.

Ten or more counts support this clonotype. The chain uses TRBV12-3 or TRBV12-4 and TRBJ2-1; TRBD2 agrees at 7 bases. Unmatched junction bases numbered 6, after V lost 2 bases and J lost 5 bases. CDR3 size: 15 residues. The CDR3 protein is CASSLYPLADNEQFF. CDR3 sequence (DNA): TGTGCCAGCAGTTTATACCCTCTAGCGGACAATGAGCAGTTCTTC.

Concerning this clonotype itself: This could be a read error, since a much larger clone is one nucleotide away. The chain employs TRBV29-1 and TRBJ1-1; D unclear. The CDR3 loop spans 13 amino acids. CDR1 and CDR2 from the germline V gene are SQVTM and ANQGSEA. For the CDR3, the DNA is TGCGGCGTGCCGGGCGGGATGAAGACTGAAGCTTTCTTT. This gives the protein CGVPGGMKTEAFF.

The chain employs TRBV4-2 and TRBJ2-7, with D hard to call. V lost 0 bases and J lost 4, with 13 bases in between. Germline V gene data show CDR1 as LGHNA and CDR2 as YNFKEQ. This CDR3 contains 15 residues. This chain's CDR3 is CASSQENFGGYEQYF. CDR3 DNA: TGTGCCAGCAGCCAAGAAAACTTTGGCGGATACGAGCAGTACTTC.

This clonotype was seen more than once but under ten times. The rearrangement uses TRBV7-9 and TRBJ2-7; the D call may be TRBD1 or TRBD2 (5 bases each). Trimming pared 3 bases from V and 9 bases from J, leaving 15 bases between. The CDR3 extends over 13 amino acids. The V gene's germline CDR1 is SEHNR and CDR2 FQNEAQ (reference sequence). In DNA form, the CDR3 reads TGTGCCAGCAGCTTCCGGGACGCCGGCCGGCAGTACTTC. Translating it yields CASSFRDAGRQYF.

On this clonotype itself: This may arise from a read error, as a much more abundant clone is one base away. The CDR3 reads CASTVGLVAQETQYF. The CDR3 DNA follows: TGTGCCTCCACCGTGGGCCTGGTGGCCCAGGAGACCCAGTACTTC. The chain employs TRBV15 and TRBJ2-5; D uncertain. Germline CDR1 LNHNV, CDR2 YYDKDF (reference sequence). V was clipped by 11 bases and J by 5 bases, with 24 bases between them. The CDR3 extends over 15 amino acids.

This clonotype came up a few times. The CDR3 reads CSARGVSIPAGELFF. The CDR3 DNA follows: TGCAGTGCTAGAGGTGTTTCTATACCAGCCGGGGAGCTGTTTTTT. J is TRBJ2-2 and V is TRBV20-1, with D hard to call. The CDR3 totals 15 residues. V dropped 1 base and J dropped 6 bases, with 15 bases sitting between them. Germline V CDR1 and CDR2: DFQATT, SNEGSKA (reference sequence).

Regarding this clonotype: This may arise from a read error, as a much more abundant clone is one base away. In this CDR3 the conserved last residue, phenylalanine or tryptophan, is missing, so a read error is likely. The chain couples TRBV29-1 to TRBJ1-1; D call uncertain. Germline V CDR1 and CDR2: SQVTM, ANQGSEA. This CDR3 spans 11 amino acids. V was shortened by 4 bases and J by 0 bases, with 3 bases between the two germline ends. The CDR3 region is CSVVVNTEAFI. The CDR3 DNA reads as TGCAGCGTTGTGGTGAACACTGAAGCTTTCATT.

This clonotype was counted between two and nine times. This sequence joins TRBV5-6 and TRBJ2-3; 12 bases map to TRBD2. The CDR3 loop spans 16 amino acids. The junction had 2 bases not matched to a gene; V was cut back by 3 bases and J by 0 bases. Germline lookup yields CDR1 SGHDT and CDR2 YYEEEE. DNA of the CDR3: TGTGCCAGCAGCTCGGGGACTAGCGGGAGCACAGATACGCAGTATTTT. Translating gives CASSSGTSGSTDTQYF. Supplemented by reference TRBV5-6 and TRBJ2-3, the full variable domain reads DAGVTQSPTHLIKTRGQQVTLRCSPKSGHDTVSWYQQALGQGPQFIFQYYEEEERQRGNFPDRFSGHQFPNYSSELNVNALLLGDSALYLCASSSGTSGSTDTQYFGPGTRLTVL.

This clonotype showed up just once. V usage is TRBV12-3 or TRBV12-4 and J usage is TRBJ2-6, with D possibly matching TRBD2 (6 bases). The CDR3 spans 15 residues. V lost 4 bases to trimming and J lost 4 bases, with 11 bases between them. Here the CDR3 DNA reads TGTGCCAGCAGTTCGATGGGGAGGGGGGCCAACGTCCTGACTTTC. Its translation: CASSSMGRGANVLTF.

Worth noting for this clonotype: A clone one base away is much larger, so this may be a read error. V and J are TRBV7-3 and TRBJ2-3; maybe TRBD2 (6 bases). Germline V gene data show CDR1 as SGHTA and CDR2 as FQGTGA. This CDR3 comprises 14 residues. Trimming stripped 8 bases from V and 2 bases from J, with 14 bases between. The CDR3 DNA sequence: TGTGCCAGCGTCCCTAGCGACAACACAGATACGCAGTATTTT. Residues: CASVPSDNTDTQYF.